The subject of this entry is one T cell receptor (beta chain). The target of this receptor is not known. It has no much larger one-base neighbor in the sample; base qualities were not kept. Trimming costs V 4 bases and J 4 bases, and their ends lie 8 bases apart. Sequences SGHTS (CDR1) and YDEGEE (CDR2) are obtained from the germline V gene. Counted from cysteine to phenylalanine, this CDR3 has 12 amino acids. Just the 36-base CDR3 DNA is kept, in frame starting at base 1. The sample originates from a study of blood T cell repertoires in COVID-19 (dated by TCRdb to 2018 to 2020). About the investigation overall: Samples from collaborators originated in the United States, Italy and Spain and spanned both the acute and convalescent phases of COVID-19. The prospective study material was composed of cDNA or gDNA derived from T cells, B-cell-depleted T cells, or PBMCs. Deeply sampled blood TCRbeta repertoires from subjects exposed to, actively infected with, or recovered from COVID-19 were included in the dataset. The repertoires were made available in a free public database intended to serve as a resource for research on the immune response to SARS-CoV-2. Samples were obtained from the ongoing ImmuneRACE study (first 160 participants) and from 1,254 subjects provided by 6 global collaborators. The sample metadata nearly always contained a de-identified subject ID, COVID-19 status, age in years and sex. HLA class I and class II types, where available, came from metadata supplied by the sample provider rather than from assay-based typing.

One collaborating source in Seattle enrolled patients during active infection and followed them longitudinally through the course of disease. The collaborating institutions used their own protocols to collect whole blood in K2EDTA tubes. Collaborator samples were shipped for TCRbeta analysis as frozen whole blood, isolated PBMCs, or DNA extracted from either sample type. TCRbeta CDR3 regions were amplified from genomic DNA using the immunoSEQ Assay, a bias-controlled multiplex PCR. Concerning the study's data processing: Within the assay, amplification of reference gene primers was used to estimate how many nucleated cells each sample contained. To quantify the absolute abundance of each unique TCRbeta CDR3 rearrangement, sequence reads were collapsed and filtered. For each sample, productive Simpson clonality was calculated by taking the square root of Simpson's diversity index across productive rearrangements. TCRdb re-hosts the immuneACCESS table, in-frame sequences only. Its copies lack some clones; in the studies checked, an unresolved V gene accounts for under half of them, and the cause for the rest is not known. That table supplies the V and J calls and clone size; D and trimming were determined from the DNA. The sample table holds 150,000 to 200,000 clones, of which 85% were seen once. In total, the top ten clones hold roughly 8.4% of the sample.

General findings and caveats noted by the study authors: The quantity of clinical and demographic metadata differed by source and by participant and was supplied without curation.

Input material: peripheral blood. The clonotype comes from a woman aged 80 or over with COVID-19, enrolled during active disease. The chain is encoded by TRBV5-8 joined to TRBJ1-2; tentative D gene TRBD1, with 5 bases matching. Here is the DNA: TGTGCCAGCAGCACCAGGGTCTATGGCTACACCTTC. This codes for CASSTRVYGYTF.